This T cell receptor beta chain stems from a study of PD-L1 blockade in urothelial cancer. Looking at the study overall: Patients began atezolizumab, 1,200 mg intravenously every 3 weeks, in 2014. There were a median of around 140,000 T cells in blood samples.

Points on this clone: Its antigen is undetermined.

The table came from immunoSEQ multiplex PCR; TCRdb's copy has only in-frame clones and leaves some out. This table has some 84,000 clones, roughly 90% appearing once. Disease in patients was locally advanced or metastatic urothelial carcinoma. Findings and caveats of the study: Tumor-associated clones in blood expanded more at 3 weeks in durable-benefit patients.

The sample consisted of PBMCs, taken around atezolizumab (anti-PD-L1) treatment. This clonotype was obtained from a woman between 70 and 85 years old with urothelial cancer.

In DNA, the CDR3 is TGTGCCAGCTCCCCGGGACAGGATAATTCACCCCTCCACTTT. It yields the protein CASSPGQDNSPLHF. The rearrangement joins TRBV18 to TRBJ1-6, with 8 bases that match TRBD1. The CDR3 contains 14 residues. Trimming took 6 bases from V and 5 from J; bases not matched to a gene: 3. Germline CDR1 reads KGHSH; CDR2 reads LQKENI.